What follows is one T cell receptor (beta chain) and its context. There is no known antigen for this receptor. No base quality values were provided; no much bigger clone lies one nucleotide off. Different DNA sequences within this sample yield the same CDR3. The record originates from a study of blood T cell repertoires in COVID-19 (TCRdb year 2020). About the investigation overall: Samples covering the acute and convalescent phases of COVID-19 were provided by collaborators in the United States, Italy and Spain. The material from the prospective study consisted of cDNA or gDNA derived from T cells, B-cell-depleted T cells, or PBMCs. The dataset comprised deeply sampled blood TCRbeta repertoires from subjects exposed to, actively infected with, or recovered from COVID-19. A freely available public database, intended as a resource for researchers studying the immune response to SARS-CoV-2, is where the repertoires were released. The samples were drawn from the first 160 participants of the ongoing ImmuneRACE study and from 1,254 subjects provided by 6 global collaborators. The sample metadata nearly always contained a de-identified subject ID, COVID-19 status, age in years and sex. Where HLA class I and class II types were available, the types were taken from metadata supplied by the sample provider, not from assay-based typing. Summary of the overall study and its limitations: The amount of clinical and demographic metadata varied by source and participant and was provided uncurated.

Enrolling through a virtual design, the prospective study's participants ranged in age from roughly 18 to 90 years and lived across more than 20 United States geographic areas. In the prospective study, participants were assigned to cohorts based on the clinical history participants reported in a screening survey and a study questionnaire. Recovered participants in ImmuneRACE Cohort 3 were defined as having two consecutive negative NP/OP PCR tests, clearance from a healthcare professional, or resolution of symptoms. In the prospective study, mobile phlebotomists collected whole blood, serum and a nasopharyngeal or oropharyngeal swab from each participant. Participants in the prospective study had the option to provide additional blood draws and questionnaires over a roughly two-month period. Before DNA extraction, prospective study blood samples were shipped either frozen or at room temperature.

The germline V gene sets CDR1 to KGHSH and CDR2 to LQKENI. Germline trimming: 6 bases from V, 1 base from J; junction bases outside gene matches: 3. Its CDR3 holds 15 amino acids, cysteine through phenylalanine. Solely the CDR3 DNA is kept, with 45 bases framed from the first base. The immunoSEQ Assay, a bias-controlled multiplex PCR, was used to amplify TCRbeta CDR3 regions from genomic DNA. On the authors' methods: Within the assay, amplification of reference gene primers was used to estimate how many nucleated cells each sample contained. Sequence reads were collapsed and filtered to measure the absolute abundance of every unique TCRbeta CDR3 rearrangement. For each sample, productive Simpson clonality was calculated by taking the square root of Simpson's diversity index across productive rearrangements. TCRdb stores this immuneACCESS table with in-frame sequences only. Part of the clones is absent; in the studies checked, under half of the shortfall reflects unresolved V genes, and no reason is known for the rest. Clone size and V and J calls were adopted from that table, with D and trimming inferred from the DNA. This sample lists under 200,000 clones; under 90% were detected once. Of the sample, roughly 7% falls within the top ten clones.

The rearranged chain carries TRBV18 and TRBJ2-2; a stretch of 9 junction bases matches TRBD1. The sequence derives from a man in his fifties or sixties who had recovered from COVID-19. The sample comprised PBMCs or T cells enriched from blood (not recorded which). The sequenced DNA: TGTGCCAGCTCCCCGGGACAGGGGAACACCGGGGAGCTGTTTTTT. Translated, this is CASSPGQGNTGELFF.